This entry is about one T cell receptor beta chain. Its specificity is unknown. The data were obtained in a study of cytomegalovirus exposure and HLA in healthy donors. Study observations and caveats: Reportedly, a later analysis found an Asian-associated ancestry cluster had fewer N-insertions than the roughly 670-donor mean.

V was pared by 7 bases and J by 5 bases, with 21 bases between. The CDR3 is 15 amino acids. Germline V lookup: CDR1 MGHRA, CDR2 YSYEKL. The PCR made use of 60 Vbeta and 13 Jbeta primers. Data came from immunoSEQ multiplex PCR; TCRdb stores just in-frame clones and leaves some out. The sample lists about 140,000 clones, 70% to 85% occurring once. V is TRBV4-1 and J is TRBJ2-7; possible D gene TRBD1, 5 bases. This sequence was found in a man aged 30 to 39 in good health and CMV-seropositive. Sequenced input: PBMCs. Here the CDR3 DNA reads TGCGCCAGCACTCCTTCTACTACCCAACAGGACGAGCAGTACTTC. Amino acids: CASTPSTTQQDEQYF.